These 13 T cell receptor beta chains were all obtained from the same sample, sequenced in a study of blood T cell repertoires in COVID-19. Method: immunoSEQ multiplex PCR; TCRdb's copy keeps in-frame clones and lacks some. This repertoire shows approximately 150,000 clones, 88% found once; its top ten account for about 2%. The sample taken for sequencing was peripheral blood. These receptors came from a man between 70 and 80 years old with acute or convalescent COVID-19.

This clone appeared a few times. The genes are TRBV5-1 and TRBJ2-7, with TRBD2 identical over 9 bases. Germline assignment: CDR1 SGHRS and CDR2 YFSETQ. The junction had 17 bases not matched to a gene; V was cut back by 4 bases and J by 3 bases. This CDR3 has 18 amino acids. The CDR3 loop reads CASSPITSGGLSNYEQYF. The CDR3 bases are TGCGCCAGCAGCCCGATCACGAGCGGGGGGCTCTCTAACTACGAGCAGTACTTC. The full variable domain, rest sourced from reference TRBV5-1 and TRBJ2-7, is KAGVTQTPRYLIKTRGQQVTLSCSPISGHRSVSWYQQTPGQGLQFLFEYFSETQRNKGNFPGRFSGRQFSNSRSEMNVSTLELGDSALYLCASSPITSGGLSNYEQYFGPGTRLTVT.

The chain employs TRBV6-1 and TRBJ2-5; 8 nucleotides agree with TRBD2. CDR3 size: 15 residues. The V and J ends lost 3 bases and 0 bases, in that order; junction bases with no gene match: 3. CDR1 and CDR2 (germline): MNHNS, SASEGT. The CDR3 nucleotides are TGTGCCAGCAGTGACAGCGGGGGATACCAAGAGACCCAGTACTTC. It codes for CASSDSGGYQETQYF.

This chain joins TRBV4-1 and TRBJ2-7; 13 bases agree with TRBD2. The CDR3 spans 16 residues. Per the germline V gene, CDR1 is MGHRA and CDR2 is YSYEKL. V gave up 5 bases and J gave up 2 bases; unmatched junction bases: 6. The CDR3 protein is CASSVGTSGAAYEQYF. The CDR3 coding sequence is TGCGCCAGCAGCGTTGGGACTAGCGGGGCCGCCTACGAGCAGTACTTC.

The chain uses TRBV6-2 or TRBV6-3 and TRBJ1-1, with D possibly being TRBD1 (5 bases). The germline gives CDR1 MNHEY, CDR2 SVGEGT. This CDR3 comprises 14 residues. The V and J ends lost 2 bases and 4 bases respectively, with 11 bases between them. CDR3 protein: CASSYPAGVTEAFF. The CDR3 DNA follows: TGTGCCAGCAGTTACCCAGCGGGGGTCACTGAAGCTTTCTTT.

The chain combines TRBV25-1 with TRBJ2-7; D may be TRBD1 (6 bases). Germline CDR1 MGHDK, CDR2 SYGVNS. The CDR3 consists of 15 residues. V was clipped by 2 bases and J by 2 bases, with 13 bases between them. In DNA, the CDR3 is TGTGCCAGCAGTGAAGTGGCAGGGGTCCCCTACGAGCAGTACTTC. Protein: CASSEVAGVPYEQYF.

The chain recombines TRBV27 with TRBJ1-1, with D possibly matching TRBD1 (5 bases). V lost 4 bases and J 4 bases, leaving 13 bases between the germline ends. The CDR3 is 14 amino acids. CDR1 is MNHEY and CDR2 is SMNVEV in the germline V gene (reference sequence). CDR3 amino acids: CASSSIGRVTEAFF. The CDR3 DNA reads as TGTGCCAGCAGTTCTATTGGCAGGGTCACTGAAGCTTTCTTT.

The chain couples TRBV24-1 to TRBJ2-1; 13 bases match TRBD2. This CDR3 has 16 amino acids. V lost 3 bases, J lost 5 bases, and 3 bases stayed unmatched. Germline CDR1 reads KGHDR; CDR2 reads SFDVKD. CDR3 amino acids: CATSDAGLAGDNEQFF. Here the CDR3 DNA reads TGTGCCACCAGTGATGCAGGACTAGCGGGGGACAATGAGCAGTTCTTC.

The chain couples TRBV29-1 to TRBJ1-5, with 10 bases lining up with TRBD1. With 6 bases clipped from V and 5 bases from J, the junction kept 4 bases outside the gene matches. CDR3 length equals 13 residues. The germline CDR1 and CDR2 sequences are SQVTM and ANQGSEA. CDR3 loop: CSVDGTGDQPQHF. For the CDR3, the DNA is TGCAGCGTGGACGGGACAGGGGATCAGCCCCAGCATTTT. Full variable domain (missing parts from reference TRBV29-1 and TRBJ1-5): SAVISQKPSRDICQRGTSLTIQCQVDSQVTMMFWYRQQPGQSLTLIATANQGSEATYESGFVIDKFPISRPNLTFSTLTVSNMSPEDSSIYLCSVDGTGDQPQHFGDGTRLSIL.

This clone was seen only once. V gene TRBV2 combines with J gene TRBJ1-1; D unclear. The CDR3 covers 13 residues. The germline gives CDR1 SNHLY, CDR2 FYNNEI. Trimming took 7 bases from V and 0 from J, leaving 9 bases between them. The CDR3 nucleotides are TGTGCCAGCAATATAGAAGTGAACACTGAAGCTTTCTTT. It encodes CASNIEVNTEAFF.

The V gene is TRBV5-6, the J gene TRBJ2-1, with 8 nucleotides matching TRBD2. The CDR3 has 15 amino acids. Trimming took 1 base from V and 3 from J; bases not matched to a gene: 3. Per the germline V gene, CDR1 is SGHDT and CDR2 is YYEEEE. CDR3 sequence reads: CASSLTSGGYNEQFF. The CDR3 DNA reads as TGTGCCAGCAGCTTGACTAGCGGAGGCTACAATGAGCAGTTCTTC.

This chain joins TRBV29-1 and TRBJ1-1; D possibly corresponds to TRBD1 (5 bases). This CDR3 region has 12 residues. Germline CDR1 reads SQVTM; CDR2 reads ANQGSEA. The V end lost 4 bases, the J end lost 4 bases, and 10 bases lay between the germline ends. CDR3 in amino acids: CSVADTATEAFF. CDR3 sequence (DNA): TGCAGCGTTGCGGACACTGCCACTGAAGCTTTCTTT.

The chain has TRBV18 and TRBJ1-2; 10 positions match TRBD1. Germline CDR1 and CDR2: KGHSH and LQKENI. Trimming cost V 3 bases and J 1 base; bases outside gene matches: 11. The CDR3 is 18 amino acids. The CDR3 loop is CASSPRPGTGVDNYGYTF. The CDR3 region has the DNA TGTGCCAGCTCACCCCGTCCCGGGACAGGGGTAGATAACTATGGCTACACCTTC.

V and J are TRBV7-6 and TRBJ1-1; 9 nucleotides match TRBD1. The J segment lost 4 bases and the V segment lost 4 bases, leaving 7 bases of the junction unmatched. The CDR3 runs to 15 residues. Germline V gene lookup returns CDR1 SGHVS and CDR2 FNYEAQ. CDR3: CASSSQQGAGTEAFF. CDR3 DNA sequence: TGTGCCAGCAGCTCCCAACAGGGGGCGGGCACTGAAGCTTTCTTT. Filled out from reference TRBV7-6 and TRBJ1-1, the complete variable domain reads GAGVSQSPRYKVTKRGQDVALRCDPISGHVSLYWYRQALGQGPEFLTYFNYEAQQDKSGLPNDRFSAERPEGSISTLTIQRTEQRDSAMYRCASSSQQGAGTEAFFGQGTRLTVV.